The 28 T cell receptor beta chains below come from one sample, sequenced in a study of blood T cell repertoires in COVID-19. Measured with immunoSEQ multiplex PCR; TCRdb has only the in-frame clones, and not every one. The sample shows 200,000 to 300,000 clones, over 75% of them seen only once. Sequencing was performed on peripheral blood. The receptors derive from a woman aged 30 to 39 with acute or convalescent COVID-19.

The chain uses TRBV5-4 and TRBJ1-1; D gene uncertain. This CDR3 region has 14 residues. V was pared by 0 bases and J by 4 bases, with 10 bases between. Germline values: CDR1 SGHNT, CDR2 YYREEE (reference sequence). DNA of the CDR3: TGTGCCAGCAGCTTGGCTAATCTCGGCACTGAAGCTTTCTTT. It translates to CASSLANLGTEAFF.

The chain couples TRBV7-9 to TRBJ2-7, with no clear D. This CDR3 spans 13 amino acids. V was trimmed by 5 bases and J by 5 bases, leaving 13 bases between them. Per the germline V gene, CDR1 is SEHNR and CDR2 is FQNEAQ (reference sequence). In DNA form, the CDR3 reads TGTGCCAGCAGCCCACTCGTGCTTCACGAGCAGTACTTC. It is translated as CASSPLVLHEQYF.

This chain joins TRBV7-2 and TRBJ1-5; 10 bases are shared with TRBD1. V shed 5 bases and J 4 bases; nucleotides not matched to a gene: 5. CDR3 length: 15 amino acids. Germline CDR1 is SGHTA and CDR2 is FQGNSA. The CDR3, as DNA: TGTGCCAGCAGCCCTGACAGGGGGCAGAATCAGCCCCAGCATTTT. Protein sequence: CASSPDRGQNQPQHF.

The V gene is TRBV6-2 or TRBV6-3, the J gene TRBJ1-2, with 8 positions matching TRBD1. V shed 2 bases, J shed 5 bases, and the junction held 7 bases outside the gene matches. There are 15 residues in the CDR3. CDR1 and CDR2 (germline): MNHEY, SVGEGT. The CDR3 loop is CASSYGDRQQYGYTF. The CDR3, as DNA: TGTGCCAGCAGTTACGGGGACAGGCAGCAGTATGGCTACACCTTC.

The chain is built from TRBV5-1 and TRBJ2-7, with 7 bases fitting TRBD1. Germline CDR1 and CDR2: SGHRS and YFSETQ. The trim removed 3 bases at V and 2 bases at J, leaving 2 bases unmatched. CDR3 length: 13 residues. CDR3 coding DNA: TGCGCCAGCAGCTGGACAGGCACCTACGAGCAGTACTTC. Its translation: CASSWTGTYEQYF.

This chain links TRBV7-2 with TRBJ2-2, with 11 bases identical to TRBD2. The J segment lost 5 bases and the V segment lost 5 bases, leaving 10 bases of the junction unmatched. The CDR3 runs to 17 residues. Per the germline V gene, CDR1 is SGHTA and CDR2 is FQGNSA. This CDR3 reads CASSRRFSGRGTGELFF. Written as DNA, the CDR3 is TGTGCCAGCAGCCGCCGATTTAGCGGGAGGGGGACCGGGGAGCTGTTTTTT.

This chain uses TRBV19 with TRBJ1-2; TRBD1 matches at 8 bases. Unmatched junction bases numbered 14, after V lost 7 bases and J lost 7 bases. CDR1 is LNHDA and CDR2 is SQIVND in the germline V gene (reference sequence). This CDR3 has 15 residues. The CDR3 DNA reads as TGTGCCAGTACCGAGACGGGCAGGGGGCTATCTGGCTACACCTTC. Its protein product is CASTETGRGLSGYTF.

The chain employs TRBV5-4 and TRBJ2-5; 11 nucleotides match TRBD2. Trimming cost V 4 bases and J 1 base; bases outside gene matches: 3. The CDR3 loop spans 15 amino acids. Germline-derived CDR1 and CDR2 are SGHNT and YYREEE (reference sequence). CDR3 region: CASSRTSGFQETQYF. The CDR3 bases are TGTGCCAGCAGCCGGACTAGCGGGTTCCAAGAGACCCAGTACTTC. The full variable domain, rest sourced from reference TRBV5-4 and TRBJ2-5, is ETGVTQSPTHLIKTRGQQVTLRCSSQSGHNTVSWYQQALGQGPQFIFQYYREEENGRGNFPPRFSGLQFPNYSSELNVNALELDDSALYLCASSRTSGFQETQYFGPGTRLLVL.

This rearrangement joins TRBV7-8 to TRBJ2-7, with 15 bases lining up with TRBD2. This CDR3 is built from 18 residues. The J segment lost 3 bases and the V segment lost 4 bases, leaving 10 bases of the junction unmatched. CDR1 is SGHVS and CDR2 is FQNEAQ in the germline V gene. CDR3 DNA: TGTGCCAGCAGCTCCAGGACTAGCGGGAGGGTTTTGGGCTACGAGCAGTACTTC. As protein: CASSSRTSGRVLGYEQYF.

CDR3 DNA: TGTGCCAGCTCCCAGGTCGGTGGGGCCAACGTCCTGACTTTC. This translates into CASSQVGGANVLTF. This rearrangement joins TRBV27 to TRBJ2-6; the D is unclear. This CDR3 has 14 amino acids. V was clipped by 8 bases and J by 3 bases, with 11 bases between them. Germline CDR1 MNHEY, CDR2 SMNVEV (reference sequence).

The chain recombines TRBV9 with TRBJ2-3; 7 bases are shared with TRBD1. With 4 bases clipped from V and 2 bases from J, the junction kept 7 bases outside the gene matches. Germline V gene sequence: CDR1 SGDLS, CDR2 YYNGEE. The CDR3 extends over 15 amino acids. The CDR3 loop is CASSPRTGFTDTQYF. The CDR3 nucleotides are TGTGCCAGCAGCCCCCGGACAGGCTTCACAGATACGCAGTATTTT.

V and J are TRBV30 and TRBJ2-3, with 10 bases lining up with TRBD2. V lost 0 bases and J lost 5; bases outside the gene matches: 14. The CDR3 sequence is 18 residues long. The germline gives CDR1 GTSNPN, CDR2 SVGIG (reference sequence). The CDR3: CAWSVPGSGRADRDTQYF. The DNA of the CDR3 is TGTGCCTGGAGTGTACCGGGGAGCGGGAGGGCCGATCGAGATACGCAGTATTTT.

The chain is built from TRBV18 and TRBJ2-1; 9 nucleotides align to TRBD2. CDR3 size: 18 residues. V shed 0 bases and J 0 bases; nucleotides not matched to a gene: 6. Germline assignment: CDR1 KGHSH and CDR2 LQKENI. CDR3 in DNA: TGTGCCAGCTCACCACCTAGCGGGAGCTCTTTCTCCTACAATGAGCAGTTCTTC. This encodes CASSPPSGSSFSYNEQFF.

This clone was detected once. The J gene is TRBJ2-1, the V gene TRBV24-1, with 7 bases fitting TRBD1. Germline V CDR1 and CDR2: KGHDR, SFDVKD. J gave up 4 bases and V 11 bases, and 7 bases lay outside the gene matches. CDR3 size: 13 residues. This chain's CDR3 is CAIARGQYNEQFF. CDR3 in DNA: TGTGCCATCGCGAGGGGGCAATACAATGAGCAGTTCTTC.

This chain joins TRBV6-2 or TRBV6-3 and TRBJ2-2; D is possibly TRBD2 (6 bases). Germline V gene data show CDR1 as MNHEY and CDR2 as SVGEGT. Trimming removed 6 bases at V and 5 bases at J, with 13 bases between. The CDR3 has 14 amino acids. The CDR3 loop is CASSPPGSTGELFF. CDR3 DNA sequence: TGTGCCAGCAGCCCTCCCGGGAGTACCGGGGAGCTGTTTTTT.

On this clone: This same CDR3 is encoded by further DNA sequences in the sample. The chain links TRBV18 to TRBJ1-1; D may be TRBD1 (5 bases). The CDR3 runs 14 residues. From germline, CDR1 is KGHSH and CDR2 LQKENI. The V and J ends lost 2 bases and 3 bases respectively, with 10 bases between them. In DNA, the CDR3 is TGTGCCAGCTCACCAAAGGGAGGGGACACTGAAGCTTTCTTT. This gives the protein CASSPKGGDTEAFF.

V is TRBV2 and J is TRBJ1-1; D remains ambiguous. CDR3 length: 12 residues. V lost 5 bases and J 4 bases, leaving 8 bases between the germline ends. Germline loops: CDR1 SNHLY, CDR2 FYNNEI. The CDR3 DNA follows: TGTGCCAGCAGTACGGGAGGCACTGAAGCTTTCTTT. Translating it yields CASSTGGTEAFF.

V usage is TRBV14 and J usage is TRBJ2-7, with 7 bases that match TRBD1. With V trimmed by 0 bases and J by 1 base, 9 bases remained unmatched. The CDR3 has 17 amino acids. Per the germline V gene, CDR1 is SGHDN and CDR2 is FVKESK. The CDR3 loop reads CASSQDRQGTTSYEQYF. Written as DNA, the CDR3 is TGTGCCAGCAGCCAAGACCGACAGGGTACGACTTCCTACGAGCAGTACTTC.

V is TRBV27 and J is TRBJ1-5; D uncertain. This CDR3 is built from 14 residues. V lost 5 bases and J lost 4, with 12 bases in between. Germline V gene sequence: CDR1 MNHEY, CDR2 SMNVEV (reference sequence). CDR3 sequence (DNA): TGTGCCAGCAGTCCAGGACTTCCGAATCAGCCCCAGCATTTT. It is translated as CASSPGLPNQPQHF.

This clone was observed a few times. The chain has TRBV4-2 and TRBJ1-1; D is uncertain. The CDR3 contains 15 residues. V gave up 3 bases and J gave up 5 bases, with 16 bases separating them. The germline V gene has CDR1 LGHNA and CDR2 YNFKEQ. CDR3: CASSQEDRRGTEAFF. The CDR3 coding sequence is TGTGCCAGCAGCCAGGAGGACCGACGAGGGACTGAAGCTTTCTTT.

V is TRBV6-2 or TRBV6-3 and J is TRBJ1-1, with 11 nucleotides matching TRBD1. The length of the CDR3 is 15 residues. V gave up 2 bases and J gave up 9 bases; unmatched junction bases: 8. Germline CDR1 reads MNHEY; CDR2 reads SVGEGT. The CDR3 loop reads CASSYIPGQGDKAFF. The CDR3 DNA sequence: TGTGCCAGCAGTTACATCCCGGGACAGGGGGATAAAGCTTTCTTT.

The CDR3 coding sequence is TGTGCCAGTAGCCCTCTGATTAGCGGGCGAAACTACGAGCAGTACTTC. It codes for CASSPLISGRNYEQYF. V gene TRBV19 combines with J gene TRBJ2-7, with 7 bases lining up with TRBD2. The CDR3 is 16 amino acids. Germline V gene lookup returns CDR1 LNHDA and CDR2 SQIVND (reference sequence). V shed 6 bases, J shed 3 bases, and the junction held 14 bases outside the gene matches.

The V gene is TRBV2, the J gene TRBJ1-1; 7 bases match TRBD1. V was clipped by 3 bases and J by 3 bases; unmatched bases: 7. Germline loops: CDR1 SNHLY, CDR2 FYNNEI. CDR3 size: 15 residues. CDR3 bases: TGTGCCAGCAGTGACCCGACAGGGTGGGACACTGAAGCTTTCTTT. Protein sequence: CASSDPTGWDTEAFF.

The V and J genes are TRBV19 and TRBJ2-1; D may be TRBD2 (5 bases). This CDR3 spans 14 amino acids. Germline loops: CDR1 LNHDA, CDR2 SQIVND (reference sequence). Trimming removed 10 bases from V and 2 bases from J, with 15 bases in between. The CDR3, as DNA: TGTGCCACTTATCCGGGATTCCCCTACAATGAGCAGTTCTTC. It specifies CATYPGFPYNEQFF.

This chain links TRBV4-2 with TRBJ2-5, with TRBD2 identical over 9 bases. J lost 7 bases, V lost 0 bases, and 9 bases had no gene match. Germline V gene sequence: CDR1 LGHNA, CDR2 YNFKEQ. The CDR3 has 16 residues. The CDR3 is CASSQDGGRAPGTQYF. Here the CDR3 DNA reads TGTGCCAGCAGCCAAGATGGCGGGAGGGCCCCCGGGACCCAGTACTTC.

The chain carries TRBV5-4 and TRBJ2-7; TRBD2 matches 10 bases. Germline V gene lookup returns CDR1 SGHNT and CDR2 YYREEE (reference sequence). The CDR3 contains 14 residues. J lost 6 bases, V lost 1 base, and 4 bases had no gene match. Here the CDR3 DNA reads TGTGCCAGCAGCTTGACTAGCGGGGCCGCCGAGCAGTACTTC. Translation: CASSLTSGAAEQYF.

This rearrangement joins TRBV9 to TRBJ2-2; 9 bases fit TRBD2. The CDR3 extends over 16 amino acids. Germline V CDR1 and CDR2: SGDLS, YYNGEE. Trimming took 7 bases from V and 5 from J; bases not matched to a gene: 12. The CDR3 nucleotides are TGTGCCAGCTGCCCCGGAGGGACTAGCCGGACCGGGGAGCTGTTTTTT. This gives the protein CASCPGGTSRTGELFF.

This rearrangement joins TRBV7-9 to TRBJ1-5, with TRBD1 matching 9 bases. The germline gives CDR1 SEHNR, CDR2 FQNEAQ (reference sequence). The CDR3 extends over 16 amino acids. V was pared by 5 bases and J by 2 bases, with 7 bases of the junction left unmatched. The CDR3 DNA follows: TGTGCCAGCAGCCTCGGGACAGGGTCAGGCAATCAGCCCCAGCATTTT. It is translated as CASSLGTGSGNQPQHF.